Sequencing of this T cell receptor (beta chain) was carried out in a study of blood T cell repertoires in COVID-19. Overall study: In each case, the material was cDNA or gDNA derived from T cells, B-cell-depleted T cells, or PBMCs.

Per the authors' pipeline: Amplification of reference gene primers was used by the study to estimate nucleated cell counts. Some clones are missing from TCRdb's copy, which holds only in-frame ones; the method was immunoSEQ multiplex PCR. From that table come the V and J calls and clone size; the DNA was used to work out D and trimming. The data show some 350,000 clones, over 75% seen once. Symptom resolution, clearance, or two negative PCRs marked the recovered donors of Cohort 3. Germline V lookup: CDR1 SGHRS, CDR2 YFSETQ. The CDR3 contains 15 residues. V was cut by 4 bases and J by 4 bases, with 17 bases left in between.

The gene calls are TRBV5-1 and TRBJ2-5; D is possibly TRBD2 (6 bases). The receptor was isolated from a man between 18 and 29 years old who had recovered from COVID-19. Source material: PBMCs or T cells enriched from blood (not recorded which). The CDR3 region is CASSGLNGGGETQYF. The CDR3 bases are TGCGCCAGCAGCGGATTGAACGGGGGTGGAGAGACCCAGTACTTC.